This entry is about one T cell receptor beta chain. The protocol was immunoSEQ multiplex PCR, while the TCRdb copy is restricted to in-frame clones and leaves out a portion. The sample lists around 150,000 clones, approximately 93% occurring once. These data are taken from a study of control samples from healthy donors and cancer patients. Germline V lookup: CDR1 MNHEY, CDR2 SMNVEV (reference sequence). Trimming stripped 3 bases from V and 4 bases from J, with 16 bases between. This CDR3 spans 15 amino acids. Sequenced: blood. The rearrangement joins TRBV27 to TRBJ2-7, with no clear D. This TCR was sampled from a woman aged 40 to 55 in good health. CDR3 sequence: CASSLMDGVGYEQYF. In nucleotides, the CDR3 is TGTGCCAGCAGTTTGATGGACGGTGTCGGGTACGAGCAGTACTTC.